The T cell receptor (beta chain) described here comes from a study of CD8 T cells in ankylosing spondylitis. The CDR3 consists of 16 residues. Germline-derived CDR1 and CDR2 are SGHVS and FQNEAQ. J was trimmed by 0 bases and V by 1 base; bases with no gene match: 3. A quantitative 5'-RACE method, one with molecular barcodes, was used to make TCR beta libraries. TCRdb itself ran the 5' RACE reads through MiXCR, one entry per CDR3 protein. Of 200,000 or so distinct CDR3 sequences detected, over 15% appear once; the ten largest clones hold 4.3%. Study outcomes and limitations: What seemed typical of ankylosing spondylitis blood was a TCR beta motif built from 8 or 9 highly homologous variants. Clones linked to disease were reported to show significant enrichment in matched ankylosing spondylitis synovial fluid. Prior literature has documented some motif variants in synovial fluid and blood from reactive arthritis.

This clonotype was counted at least ten times. Its antigen remains unidentified. The rearrangement uses TRBV7-8 and TRBJ1-1; 9 bases fit TRBD1. The TCR originated in a male donor aged 5-30 years with ankylosing spondylitis or in good health (not recorded which). Sequencing used blood, either unsorted or a sorted T cell fraction (not recorded which). DNA of the CDR3: TGTGCCAGCAGCTTAGAAAACAGGGGGCTGAACACTGAAGCTTTCTTT. Its protein is CASSLENRGLNTEAFF.